This record concerns one TCR beta chain sequence. What it recognizes is unknown. V lost 5 bases, J lost 6 bases, and 12 bases stayed unmatched. Per germline, CDR1 ENHRY and CDR2 SYGVKD. This CDR3 has 15 amino acids. PCR was performed a second time for about 7 to 11 cycles using a sample-barcoded 5' primer and a J-beta primer mix. In TCRdb, the 5' RACE reads were re-called with MiXCR into one record per CDR3 protein. This table has approximately 800,000 distinct CDR3 sequences, about 62% appearing once. This specimen belongs to a study of blood T cells in healthy people across ages. Study observations and caveats: Across samples, TCR beta diversity tracked strongly with naive T cell percentage. Unsorted PBMCs blocked a conclusive comparison of naive and antigen-experienced cells. Both higher diversity and more naive CD4+ cells marked long-lived donors when set against aged donors. A roughly linear age-dependent decrease characterized TCR beta diversity per million T cells.

The V gene is TRBV10-3, the J gene TRBJ1-1; the match to TRBD1 covers 7 bases. Sequencing was done on a sample of blood. This clonotype was sampled from a young man in good health. Here the CDR3 DNA reads TGTGCCATCAGTCAAAATACAGGGGAAATGGCTGAAGCTTTCTTT. Residues: CAISQNTGEMAEAFF.